Presented here are 18 T cell receptor beta chains from one specimen sequenced in a study of T cells in Graves' hyperthyroidism and ophthalmopathy. RNA transcripts were the template for amplifying TCR beta CDR3 regions. The primer set for the first-round RT-PCR of the TCR CDR3 was HTBI. Using its own MiXCR run on the multiplex PCR reads, TCRdb lists one record per CDR3 protein. Of 250,000 or so distinct CDR3 sequences in the sample, 16% were seen once. The source material was blood. Receptors were obtained from a young woman with Graves' ophthalmopathy.

In its sample, this clonotype was seen many times. V is TRBV9 and J is TRBJ1-2; 7 nucleotides agree with TRBD1. The V gene's germline CDR1 is SGDLS and CDR2 YYNGEE. V trimming: 0 bases; J trimming: 5 bases; junction bases outside the gene matches: 7. The CDR3 is 15 amino acids. This CDR3 is CASSVGQGNFYGYTF. CDR3 bases: TGTGCCAGCAGCGTAGGACAGGGTAATTTTTATGGCTACACCTTC.

This clonotype was seen ten or more times. The chain uses TRBV12-3 or TRBV12-4 and TRBJ2-2; TRBD2 agrees at 13 bases. The V and J ends lost 5 bases and 8 bases, in that order; junction bases with no gene match: 11. The CDR3 is 17 amino acids. The DNA of the CDR3 is TGTGCCAGCAGTCCCCAGCCGGGACTAGCGGGAAGGGGGGAGCTGTTTTTT. Its translation: CASSPQPGLAGRGELFF.

This clonotype was seen ten or more times. The chain couples TRBV27 to TRBJ1-2, with 7 bases identical to TRBD1. V lost 6 bases, J lost 1 base, and 8 bases stayed unmatched. Germline loops: CDR1 MNHEY, CDR2 SMNVEV (reference sequence). CDR3 length: 15 residues. This CDR3 reads CASRNSGTVNYGYTF. For the CDR3, the DNA is TGTGCCAGCAGGAACTCCGGGACAGTTAACTATGGCTACACCTTC.

This clonotype was seen many times. The chain uses TRBV6-1 and TRBJ1-1; D may be TRBD1 (6 bases). The CDR3 has 15 residues. Trimming left V 6 bases short and J 3 bases short, with 17 bases between. Germline CDR1 and CDR2: MNHNS and SASEGT. The CDR3 sequence is CASSPPAGAYTEAFF. CDR3 sequence (DNA): TGTGCCAGCAGCCCCCCCGCAGGGGCCTACACTGAAGCTTTCTTT.

This clonotype was seen many times. The J gene is TRBJ2-7, the V gene TRBV2; 9 nucleotides agree with TRBD2. Germline loops: CDR1 SNHLY, CDR2 FYNNEI. The CDR3 runs 14 residues. V lost 7 bases, J lost 7 bases, and 11 bases stayed unmatched. This CDR3 is CASIQASGVGEQYF. The CDR3 DNA is TGTGCCAGCATCCAGGCTAGCGGGGTCGGGGAGCAGTACTTC.

This clonotype was seen many times. This chain links TRBV3-1 with TRBJ2-1; 13 nucleotides align to TRBD2. The CDR3 contains 16 residues. The ends lost 0 bases at V and 6 bases at J; junction bases unmatched: 2. The germline V gene encodes CDR1 LGHDT and CDR2 YNNKEL (reference sequence). CDR3 DNA: TGTGCCAGCAGCCAAGATAGACTAGCGGGGGGCAATGAGCAGTTCTTC. Protein: CASSQDRLAGGNEQFF.

This clonotype was recorded many times. CDR3 residues: CASSRERTGFTGELFF. CDR3 sequence (DNA): TGTGCCAGCAGCCGAGAGCGGACAGGGTTCACCGGGGAGCTGTTTTTT. V usage is TRBV7-8 and J usage is TRBJ2-2; the match to TRBD1 covers 8 bases. Germline-derived CDR1 and CDR2 are SGHVS and FQNEAQ. V lost 5 bases and J lost 4; bases outside the gene matches: 9. The CDR3 sequence is 16 residues long.

The chain's CDR3 is CASSLGRTGTETQYF. The CDR3 coding sequence is TGCGCCAGCAGCCTCGGACGCACTGGTACGGAGACCCAGTACTTC. The chain recombines TRBV4-1 with TRBJ2-5; no definite D call. Deletions cut 4 bases from V and 5 bases from J, with 17 bases between. The germline CDR1 and CDR2 sequences are MGHRA and YSYEKL. This CDR3 spans 15 amino acids.

For this clonotype: A much bigger clone sits one base away, suggesting this may be a read error. The chain has TRBV7-3 and TRBJ2-1; no clear D gene. The CDR3 consists of 13 residues. The V and J ends lost 8 bases and 6 bases respectively, with 14 bases between them. The germline V gene encodes CDR1 SGHTA and CDR2 FQGTGA. The CDR3, as DNA: TGTGCCAGCGGCATCGGAGTCAGCAATGAGCAGTTCTTC. This gives the protein CASGIGVSNEQFF. Drawing the rest from reference TRBV7-3 and TRBJ2-1, the complete variable domain is GAGVSQTPSNKVTEKGKYVELRCDPISGHTALYWYRQSLGQGPEFLIYFQGTGAADDSGLPNDRFFAVRPEGSVSTLKIQRTERGDSAVYLCASGIGVSNEQFFGPGTRLTVL.

The sample holds many counts of this clonotype. V usage is TRBV20-1 and J usage is TRBJ2-3, with TRBD2 matching 9 bases. This CDR3 is built from 16 residues. Per the germline V gene, CDR1 is DFQATT and CDR2 is SNEGSKA (reference sequence). The trim removed 0 bases at V and 5 bases at J, leaving 9 bases unmatched. CDR3 amino acids: CSARDRELAGRDTQYF. CDR3 nucleotides: TGCAGTGCTAGAGATCGAGAACTAGCGGGTAGAGATACGCAGTATTTT.

This chain connects TRBV29-1 to TRBJ2-1; 14 nucleotides line up with TRBD2. The V gene end was trimmed by 6 bases and the J gene end by 7 bases; junction bases not matched to a gene: 17. The V gene's germline CDR1 is SQVTM and CDR2 ANQGSEA. CDR3 length equals 18 residues. The CDR3: CSVSYPGTSGGLGNEQFF. The CDR3 nucleotides read TGCAGCGTCTCCTACCCCGGGACTAGCGGGGGACTGGGGAATGAGCAGTTCTTC.

With regard to this clonotype: Possible read error: a much larger clone is one base away. This chain uses TRBV5-8 with TRBJ1-2; the D gene is possibly TRBD1 (5 bases). V dropped 1 base and J dropped 12 bases, with 22 bases sitting between them. CDR3 length equals 15 residues. CDR1 and CDR2 from the germline V gene are SGHTS and YDEGEE. This CDR3 is CASSLSQSGMRGHTF. As DNA, the CDR3 is TGTGCCAGCAGCTTGTCGCAGTCGGGAATGAGGGGCCACACCTTC.

In this sample, this clonotype turned up many times. A junction boundary mismatches the germline segment, possibly from a read error. The gene calls are TRBV7-7 and TRBJ2-1; no clear D gene. The germline V gene encodes CDR1 SSHAT and CDR2 FNYEAQ (reference sequence). This CDR3 is built from 15 residues. CDR3 residues: CASSLAPDSYNEQFF. The CDR3 bases are TGTGCTAGCAGCTTAGCACCCGACTCCTACAATGAGCAGTTCTTC.

This clonotype was counted at least ten times. DNA of the CDR3: TGTGCCAGCAGCCCCCGGGTAGCGGGAGCGGATGAGCAGTTCTTC. Protein product: CASSPRVAGADEQFF. The chain couples TRBV6-2 or TRBV6-3 to TRBJ2-1; 9 bases match TRBD2. This CDR3 is built from 15 residues. Germline V gene data show CDR1 as MNHEY and CDR2 as SVGEGT. J lost 8 bases, V lost 6 bases, and 11 bases had no gene match.

In DNA form, the CDR3 reads TGTGCCAGCAGTCCGACTAGCGGAATCACCTCCTACAATGAGCAGTTCTTC. Translation: CASSPTSGITSYNEQFF. This chain joins TRBV28 and TRBJ2-1; 9 nucleotides line up with TRBD2. Germline CDR1 is MDHEN and CDR2 is SYDVKM. J gave up 0 bases and V 5 bases, and 8 bases lay outside the gene matches. The CDR3 spans 17 residues.

This clonotype was recorded at least ten times. The chain recombines TRBV27 with TRBJ2-3, with TRBD1 identical over 7 bases. V lost 5 bases, J lost 2 bases, and 10 bases stayed unmatched. Germline CDR1 reads MNHEY; CDR2 reads SMNVEV (reference sequence). CDR3 length: 16 amino acids. DNA for the CDR3: TGTGCCAGCAGTCCATCAATCGGGACAGCCACAGATACGCAGTATTTT. Translation gives CASSPSIGTATDTQYF.

This clonotype was detected a few times. The V call is TRBV5-1, the J call TRBJ2-7, with D perhaps being TRBD1 or TRBD2 (5 bases each). There are 14 residues in the CDR3. V gave up 2 bases and J gave up 7 bases, with 16 bases separating them. The germline V gene encodes CDR1 SGHRS and CDR2 YFSETQ. The CDR3 sequence: CASSFRDGFTEQYF. CDR3 in DNA: TGCGCCAGCAGCTTCCGGGACGGATTTACGGAGCAGTACTTC.

Many counts were recorded for this clonotype. The rearrangement joins TRBV2 to TRBJ1-5, with no clear D. The germline gives CDR1 SNHLY, CDR2 FYNNEI. Trimming took off 4 bases at V and 0 bases at J, with 7 bases between the two ends. The CDR3 has 14 residues. CDR3 loop: CASSAGGSNQPQHF. The DNA for the CDR3 is TGTGCCAGCAGTGCTGGTGGTAGCAATCAGCCCCAGCATTTT.